This TCR beta chain came from a study of CD8+ T cells in alopecia areata. About the study: Treated patients were given 5 to 10 mg oral tofacitinib twice daily. Tofacitinib therapy lasting 6 to 18 months was followed by 6 months off drug. Overall study findings and caveats: Patients displayed less clarity in TCR sharing than mice, a finding possibly related to HLA. Elevated clonality characterized lesional scalp relative to normal scalp, particularly in alopecia totalis/universalis.

The sequencing template was cDNA reverse transcribed from extracted RNA. Profiled with immunoSEQ multiplex PCR; TCRdb holds only in-frame clones, not every one. The sample includes roughly 250,000 clones, less than 80% of them seen just once. Germline V lookup: CDR1 MNHEY, CDR2 SVGAGI. This CDR3 spans 14 amino acids. V was pared by 5 bases and J by 4 bases, with 14 bases between. Concerning this clone: The antigen is unknown.

This TCR was sampled from a human donor with alopecia areata. Here the sequenced sample was CD4+ T cells sorted from blood, taken at week 0. V and J are TRBV6-5 and TRBJ2-5; D is ambiguous. The chain's CDR3 is CASSRPERLETQYF. In DNA form, the CDR3 reads TGTGCCAGCAGTCGGCCCGAACGTCTAGAGACCCAGTACTTC.